Below, 15 T cell receptor beta chains from the same sample are listed, as sequenced in a study of T cell responses to AZD1222 COVID-19 vaccine. TCRdb's table, derived via immunoSEQ multiplex PCR, lists solely in-frame clones and lacks some. The sample yields about 140,000 clones, approximately 92% seen once. The specimen comprised peripheral blood, sampled on day 0 of AZD1222 vaccination. Receptors originate from an adult in good health.

The gene calls are TRBV7-7 and TRBJ2-7; TRBD1 agrees at 7 bases. There are 14 residues in the CDR3. CDR1 is SSHAT and CDR2 is FNYEAQ in the germline V gene (reference sequence). Trimming cost V 1 base and J 6 bases; bases outside gene matches: 6. In DNA form, the CDR3 reads TGTGCCAGCAGCTTAGAGGGGACAGAAACCGAGCAGTACTTC. Translating gives CASSLEGTETEQYF.

The V call is TRBV11-2, the J call TRBJ2-7, with D tentatively TRBD1 or TRBD2 (5 bases each). V lost 5 bases to trimming and J lost 1 base, with 15 bases between them. Germline values: CDR1 SGHAT, CDR2 FQNNGV. The CDR3 consists of 15 residues. In DNA, the CDR3 is TGTGCCAGCAGCCCAACGGTGGGGGTTTCCTACGAGCAGTACTTC. This sequence encodes CASSPTVGVSYEQYF.

The CDR3, as DNA: TGTGCCAGCAGCTCCTTGAATTCACCCCTCCACTTT. Its translation: CASSSLNSPLHF. V usage is TRBV7-9 and J usage is TRBJ1-6; no reliable D call. Germline V gene sequence: CDR1 SEHNR, CDR2 FQNEAQ (reference sequence). This CDR3 region has 12 residues. Deletions cut 4 bases from V and 7 bases from J, with 5 bases between.

V is TRBV5-4 and J is TRBJ2-5, with D perhaps matching TRBD2 (5 bases). Trimming took off 2 bases at V and 3 bases at J, with 8 bases between the two ends. This CDR3 contains 13 residues. Per the germline V gene, CDR1 is SGHNT and CDR2 is YYREEE (reference sequence). This chain's CDR3 is CASSFDGKETQYF. The CDR3 nucleotides read TGTGCCAGCAGCTTTGACGGGAAAGAGACCCAGTACTTC.

The chain is built from TRBV18 and TRBJ1-4; 10 bases fit TRBD1. This CDR3 contains 14 residues. Per the germline V gene, CDR1 is KGHSH and CDR2 is LQKENI. V shed 3 bases and J 8 bases; nucleotides not matched to a gene: 3. CDR3 sequence reads: CASSPGQGTEKLFF. CDR3 DNA sequence: TGTGCCAGCTCACCGGGACAGGGGACCGAAAAACTGTTTTTT.

This clone was counted a single time. This chain connects TRBV30 to TRBJ1-1; D is uncertain. Trimming took 0 bases from V and 4 from J, leaving 9 bases between them. Germline CDR1 GTSNPN, CDR2 SVGIG (reference sequence). The CDR3 extends over 13 amino acids. The CDR3 DNA is TGTGCCTGGAGTGTTCAGGTGGGCACTGAAGCTTTCTTT. It yields the protein CAWSVQVGTEAFF.

For the CDR3, the DNA is TGTGCCAGCTCACTTGCTTTAGCGGGAGACCACGAGCAGTACTTC. It specifies CASSLALAGDHEQYF. The chain recombines TRBV18 with TRBJ2-7; 9 bases map to TRBD2. CDR3 length: 15 residues. Germline CDR1 is KGHSH and CDR2 is LQKENI. The ends lost 4 bases at V and 5 bases at J; junction bases unmatched: 9.

The V and J genes are TRBV29-1 and TRBJ1-1, with TRBD1 identical over 7 bases. Germline CDR1 reads SQVTM; CDR2 reads ANQGSEA. The CDR3 contains 15 residues. After removal of 7 bases from V and 3 bases from J, the junction contained 14 bases not matched to a gene. CDR3 in amino acids: CSATPPTGRDTEAFF. The DNA of the CDR3 is TGCAGCGCTACCCCCCCGACAGGGAGGGACACTGAAGCTTTCTTT.

The chain has TRBV12-3 or TRBV12-4 and TRBJ1-2, with D unclear. V dropped 3 bases and J dropped 1 base, with 6 bases sitting between them. The CDR3 extends over 13 amino acids. For the CDR3, the DNA is TGTGCCAGCAGTTTCGAAATTAACTATGGCTACACCTTC. Residues: CASSFEINYGYTF.

The rearrangement uses TRBV7-9 and TRBJ1-2, with D unclear. The germline V gene has CDR1 SEHNR and CDR2 FQNEAQ (reference sequence). Trimming pared 1 base from V and 3 bases from J, leaving 12 bases between. The CDR3 is 15 amino acids. The CDR3 DNA reads TGTGCCAGCAGCTTAGTATTCCGGACCGACTATGGCTACACCTTC. This codes for CASSLVFRTDYGYTF.

Here the CDR3 DNA reads TGTGCCAGCAGTCCCGACAGTTACTATGGCTACACCTTC. Amino acid sequence: CASSPDSYYGYTF. V usage is TRBV6-5 and J usage is TRBJ1-2; tentative D call: TRBD1 (5 bases). Trimming left V 5 bases short and J 3 bases short, with 10 bases between. The CDR3 runs to 13 residues. Germline CDR1 reads MNHEY; CDR2 reads SVGAGI.

The chain links TRBV6-1 to TRBJ1-2; no clear D gene. The V end lost 2 bases, the J end lost 8 bases, and 3 bases lay between the germline ends. Germline loops: CDR1 MNHNS, CDR2 SASEGT. The CDR3 consists of 10 residues. CDR3 loop: CASSERGYTF. DNA of the CDR3: TGTGCCAGCAGTGAAAGGGGCTACACCTTC.

The chain couples TRBV6-6 to TRBJ2-1, with D possibly called TRBD1 or TRBD2 (5 bases each). The CDR3 covers 15 residues. The V gene lost 2 bases and the J gene lost 7 bases, with 15 bases spanning the gap. Germline CDR1 is MNHNY and CDR2 is SVGAGI (reference sequence). CDR3 nucleotides: TGTGCCAGCAGTTACGGGGGAGAAGGGGATAATGAGCAGTTCTTC. As protein: CASSYGGEGDNEQFF.

The chain is built from TRBV2 and TRBJ2-7; 11 bases are shared with TRBD2. This CDR3 region has 16 residues. The V and J ends lost 3 bases and 4 bases, in that order; junction bases with no gene match: 8. Germline values: CDR1 SNHLY, CDR2 FYNNEI. The CDR3 protein is CASSEGTLAGGYEQYF. CDR3 nucleotides: TGTGCCAGCAGTGAGGGAACGCTAGCGGGAGGATACGAGCAGTACTTC.

The V gene is TRBV5-1, the J gene TRBJ2-1; a weak D match, TRBD2 (5 bases). CDR3 length: 18 amino acids. Between the trimmed V and J ends, which lost 1 base and 6 bases, there was a span of 23 bases. Germline CDR1 reads SGHRS; CDR2 reads YFSETQ. CDR3 residues: CASSLRSQRAPGVNEQFF. The CDR3 DNA follows: TGCGCCAGCAGCTTGAGGTCCCAACGAGCGCCCGGGGTCAATGAGCAGTTCTTC.